Listed below are T cell receptor beta chains from one sample, sequenced in a study of CD4 and CD8 cells across lung adenocarcinoma regions. TCRdb redid the calling of the PCR reads with MiXCR, one entry per CDR3 protein. The sample has roughly 25,000 distinct CDR3 sequences; about 50% are singletons. Material for sequencing was CD4+ T cells from the center of a lung tumor. These receptors were taken from a male donor with lung adenocarcinoma. The CD4 and CD8 labels of this study may be unreliable. Each CDR3 is given with its conserved first and last residue. The order of the fields is clone size, J gene, CDR3 length, D gene, V gene, CDR3 protein, CDR3 DNA. The D gene is left open where the match is weak. Not every row has a clone size; where given, it reads once, few, many or a size class.

size: -; J: TRBJ2-5; length: 14; D: -; V: TRBV10-3; CDR3: CAGLGGGDQDTQYF; DNA: TGTGCGGGGCTCGGGGGCGGTGACCAAGACACTCAGTACTTC
size: -; J: TRBJ2-5; length: 16; D: -; V: TRBV27; CDR3: CASSRLRGRAQDTQYF; DNA: TGTGCCAGCAGTCGGCTTAGGGGGAGGGCCCAGGATACCCAGTACTTT
size: -; J: TRBJ1-6; length: 14; D: -; V: TRBV7-2; CDR3: CASSRLQGTSPLHF; DNA: TGTGCCAGCAGCCGGCTACAGGGTACTTCACCCCTCCACTTT
size: -; J: TRBJ2-7; length: 14; D: -; V: TRBV10-1; CDR3: CASSAGRVGNEQYF; DNA: TGCGCCAGCAGTGCCGGGAGAGTCGGGAACGAGCAGTACTTC
size: many; J: TRBJ2-2; length: 17; D: TRBD2; V: TRBV6-4; CDR3: CASRGLAGGQNTGELFF; DNA: TGTGCCAGCAGAGGACTAGCGGGAGGCCAGAACACCGGGGAGCTGTTTTTT
size: -; J: TRBJ2-3; length: 13; D: TRBD2; V: TRBV12-3/TRBV12-4; CDR3: CASSPGGGDTQYF; DNA: TGTGCCAGCAGCCCGGGCGGGGGAGATACGCAGTATTTT
size: many; J: TRBJ1-2; length: 14; D: -; V: TRBV28; CDR3: CASSLWRGGAGYTF; DNA: TGTGCCAGCAGTTTATGGAGGGGGGGCGCTGGCTACACCTTC
size: many; J: TRBJ1-4; length: 13; D: -; V: TRBV6-5; CDR3: CATTGLYNEKLFF; DNA: TGTGCCACAACGGGCCTATATAATGAAAAACTGTTTTTT
size: few; J: TRBJ2-4; length: 19; D: TRBD2; V: TRBV10-2; CDR3: CASRTGTAGTSGRADIQYF; DNA: TGCGCCAGCAGGACCGGGACGGCCGGGACTAGCGGGAGAGCAGATATTCAGTATTTC
size: many; J: TRBJ2-7; length: 13; D: -; V: TRBV6-1; CDR3: CAVIGPGSYEQYF; DNA: TGTGCCGTGATAGGCCCCGGTTCCTACGAGCAGTACTTC
size: -; J: TRBJ2-5; length: 17; D: -; V: TRBV27; CDR3: CASSPGRGASGQETQYF; DNA: TGTGCCAGCAGTCCGGGCCGCGGGGCCTCTGGGCAAGAGACCCAGTATTTC
size: -; J: TRBJ2-2; length: 15; D: -; V: TRBV6-1; CDR3: CASSERRGNTGELFF; DNA: TGTGCCAGCAGTGAAAGAAGGGGGAATACCGGGGAGCTGTTTTTT
size: -; J: TRBJ2-5; length: 15; D: TRBD2; V: TRBV6-1; CDR3: CASSRLAGGGETQYF; DNA: TGTGCCAGCAGTCGCCTAGCGGGAGGGGGAGAGACCCAGTACTTC
size: -; J: TRBJ1-2; length: 17; D: -; V: TRBV18; CDR3: CASSPPFGTSLIYGYTF; DNA: TGTGCCAGCTCACCACCTTTCGGGACTTCACTAATCTATGGCTACACCTTC
size: many; J: TRBJ2-5; length: 15; D: -; V: TRBV6-1; CDR3: CASSAWGRDKETQYF; DNA: TGTGCCAGCAGCGCCTGGGGCAGGGACAAAGAGACCCAGTACTTC
size: -; J: TRBJ1-4; length: 13; D: -; V: TRBV12-3/TRBV12-4; CDR3: CASKVSTNEKLFF; DNA: TGTGCCAGTAAAGTGTCAACTAATGAAAAACTGTTTTTT
size: once; J: TRBJ2-4; length: 15; D: TRBD1; V: TRBV6-4; CDR3: CASSDSTGGYNEQYF; DNA: TGTGCCAGCAGTGACTCGACAGGGGGCTACAATGAGCAGTACTTC
size: many; J: TRBJ2-2; length: 14; D: -; V: TRBV6-1; CDR3: CASSLAVNTGELFF; DNA: TGTGCCAGCAGTCTAGCAGTCAACACCGGGGAGCTGTTTTTT
size: medium-sized; J: TRBJ2-7; length: 12; D: TRBD2; V: TRBV10-3; CDR3: CAISGTSYEQYF; DNA: TGTGCCATCAGTGGGACTAGCTACGAGCAGTACTTC
size: -; J: TRBJ2-1; length: 16; D: TRBD2; V: TRBV6-1; CDR3: CASSQGVAGGPDEQFF; DNA: TGTGCCAGCAGTCAGGGGGTAGCGGGAGGGCCAGATGAGCAGTTCTTC
size: -; J: TRBJ2-7; length: 16; D: TRBD1; V: TRBV4-1; CDR3: CASSQVARVQGNEQYF; DNA: TGCGCCAGCAGCCAAGTTGCGCGTGTACAGGGGAACGAGCAGTACTTC
size: many; J: TRBJ2-1; length: 17; D: -; V: TRBV5-1; CDR3: CASSLIVARASYNEQFF; DNA: TGCGCCAGCAGCTTGATTGTGGCGCGAGCCTCCTACAATGAGCAGTTCTTC
size: -; J: TRBJ2-3; length: 14; D: -; V: TRBV6-1; CDR3: CASSERGGTDIQYF; DNA: TGTGCCAGCAGTGAGAGGGGAGGCACAGATATTCAGTACTTT
size: -; J: TRBJ2-3; length: 15; D: -; V: TRBV6-1; CDR3: CARRLQAVIPGEQYF; DNA: TGTGCCCGCAGACTCCAGGCTGTAATTCCCGGGGAGCAGTATTTT
size: -; J: TRBJ2-4; length: 17; D: TRBD2; V: TRBV6-1; CDR3: CASSGHSGRGVTDTQYF; DNA: TGTGCCAGCAGTGGACATTCGGGTCGGGGGGTCACAGACACTCAGTACTTC
size: many; J: TRBJ1-4; length: 11; D: -; V: TRBV10-2; CDR3: CASRGDEKLFF; DNA: TGCGCCAGCAGGGGGGATGAAAAACTGTTTTTT
size: -; J: TRBJ2-3; length: 15; D: -; V: TRBV6-1; CDR3: CARSLQSVSTGTQYF; DNA: TGTGCCCGCAGCCTCCAGTCTGTGAGCACCGGTACGCAGTATTTT
size: many; J: TRBJ2-5; length: 16; D: TRBD2; V: TRBV5-4; CDR3: CASSLGWSGSVKTQYF; DNA: TGTGCCAGCAGCTTGGGCTGGAGCGGGAGTGTTAAGACCCAGTACTTC
size: -; J: TRBJ2-3; length: 16; D: -; V: TRBV27; CDR3: CASGRLGGRDKETQYF; DNA: TGTGCCAGCGGGCGACTTGGCGGCAGGGACAAAGAGACGCAGTATTTT
size: -; J: TRBJ2-1; length: 11; D: -; V: TRBV29-1; CDR3: CSVEDWRVQFF; DNA: TGCAGCGTTGAAGATTGGAGGGTGCAGTTCTTC
size: -; J: TRBJ2-7; length: 17; D: TRBD1; V: TRBV10-2; CDR3: CASSEGRGRPGANEQSF; DNA: TGCGCCAGCAGTGAGGGCAGGGGGCGGCCTGGCGCCAACGAGCAGTCTTTC
size: -; J: TRBJ2-1; length: 12; D: TRBD1; V: TRBV27; CDR3: CASRNRGDIQFF; DNA: TGTGCCAGCAGGAACAGGGGGGACATTCAGTTCTTC
size: -; J: TRBJ2-1; length: 16; D: TRBD2; V: TRBV6-5; CDR3: CASSYSIGLAGGEQFF; DNA: TGTGCCAGCAGTTACTCGATTGGACTAGCGGGAGGTGAGCAGTTCTTC
size: -; J: TRBJ2-5; length: 14; D: -; V: TRBV6-1; CDR3: CASSEAGAGETQYF; DNA: TGTGCCAGCAGTGAAGCCGGGGCGGGAGAGACCCAGTACTTC
size: few; J: TRBJ1-4; length: 12; D: -; V: TRBV28; CDR3: CASKGGNEKLFF; DNA: TGTGCCAGCAAAGGAGGGAATGAAAAACTGTTTTTT
size: -; J: TRBJ2-3; length: 14; D: -; V: TRBV6-1; CDR3: CAGSGRGSTETQYF; DNA: TGTGCGGGCTCCGGGCGGGGAAGCACAGAGACGCAGTACTTT
size: -; J: TRBJ2-7; length: 15; D: TRBD2; V: TRBV6-2/TRBV6-3; CDR3: CASSRTSGIYNMQYF; DNA: TGTGCCAGCAGCCGGACTAGCGGGATATACAATATGCAGTACTTC
size: few; J: TRBJ2-3; length: 14; D: -; V: TRBV6-1; CDR3: CASSPLGGTDTQYF; DNA: TGTGCCAGCAGTCCCCTGGGGGGCACAGATACGCAGTATTTT
size: medium-sized; J: TRBJ1-4; length: 14; D: -; V: TRBV6-5; CDR3: CASRVGGGDEKLFF; DNA: TGTGCCAGCAGAGTCGGGGGAGGTGATGAAAAACTGTTTTTT
size: medium-sized; J: TRBJ2-5; length: 11; D: -; V: TRBV6-5; CDR3: CASRRTGSQYF; DNA: TGTGCCAGCAGGAGAACGGGTTCCCAGTACTTC
size: -; J: TRBJ2-2; length: 18; D: TRBD1; V: TRBV27; CDR3: CASSLSAGQAVGAGELFF; DNA: TGTGCCAGCAGTTTATCGGCCGGACAGGCTGTGGGCGCCGGGGAGCTGTTTTTT
size: -; J: TRBJ2-5; length: 14; D: -; V: TRBV11-3; CDR3: CASSIVGDYYEQCF; DNA: TGTGCCAGCAGCATAGTGGGGGATTACTACGAGCAGTGCTTC
size: -; J: TRBJ2-3; length: 17; D: -; V: TRBV10-1; CDR3: CASSDGGSSFGTETQYF; DNA: TGCGCCAGCAGTGATGGTGGTAGCAGTTTTGGCACAGAGACGCAGTATTTC
size: -; J: TRBJ2-3; length: 15; D: -; V: TRBV10-3; CDR3: CAGGLGGLDQDTQFF; DNA: TGTGCCGGGGGGCTCGGCGGGCTTGACCAAGATACCCAGTTTTTC
size: -; J: TRBJ2-3; length: 12; D: -; V: TRBV5-1; CDR3: CARGVCTDTQFF; DNA: TGCGCCAGGGGCGTGTGCACAGATACGCAGTTTTTT
size: -; J: TRBJ2-4; length: 13; D: -; V: TRBV25-1; CDR3: CARGQRGKDTQYF; DNA: TGTGCCAGGGGGCAGAGAGGCAAAGACACGCAGTACTTC
size: many; J: TRBJ2-3; length: 16; D: TRBD1; V: TRBV4-1; CDR3: CASSPGQGPSTDTQYF; DNA: TGCGCCAGCAGCCCCGGACAGGGGCCCAGCACAGATACGCAGTATTTT
size: many; J: TRBJ2-1; length: 19; D: -; V: TRBV6-1; CDR3: CASSQRGKNQGSSYNEQFF; DNA: TGTGCCAGCAGCCAAAGGGGAAAGAACCAGGGGAGCTCCTACAATGAGCAGTTCTTC
size: -; J: TRBJ2-3; length: 14; D: -; V: TRBV6-1; CDR3: CAGTGLCPTDTQYF; DNA: TGTGCCGGCACGGGGCTGTGCCCCACAGACACGCAGTATTTT
size: -; J: TRBJ1-4; length: 17; D: TRBD1; V: TRBV19; CDR3: CASLGQGLYATNEKLFF; DNA: TGTGCCAGCCTCGGACAGGGTCTTTATGCAACTAATGAAAAACTGTTTTTT
size: medium-sized; J: TRBJ2-1; length: 15; D: -; V: TRBV6-1; CDR3: CASSEFGGMGDEQFF; DNA: TGTGCCAGCAGTGAATTTGGCGGGATGGGCGATGAGCAGTTCTTC
size: -; J: TRBJ2-7; length: 15; D: TRBD2; V: TRBV7-2; CDR3: CASSPRVAGGREQYF; DNA: TGTGCCAGCAGCCCCCGGGTGGCGGGGGGGAGGGAGCAGTACTTC
size: -; J: TRBJ1-6; length: 15; D: -; V: TRBV6-1; CDR3: CASSEGGHLSGEQHF; DNA: TGTGCCAGCAGTGAGGGGGGACACTTGTCGGGCGAGCAGCACTTT
size: medium-sized; J: TRBJ2-3; length: 19; D: -; V: TRBV7-2; CDR3: CASSLAGHFGRSSTDTQYF; DNA: TGTGCCAGCAGCTTAGCGGGTCACTTCGGGCGATCTAGCACAGATACGCAGTATTTT
size: -; J: TRBJ2-7; length: 12; D: TRBD1; V: TRBV5-3; CDR3: CARSQQGDEQYF; DNA: TGTGCCAGAAGCCAACAGGGGGACGAGCAGTACTTC
size: many; J: TRBJ2-1; length: 14; D: -; V: TRBV10-2; CDR3: CASSERTIGDEQFF; DNA: TGCGCCAGCAGTGAAAGGACTATCGGGGATGAGCAGTTCTTC
size: -; J: TRBJ2-7; length: 12; D: TRBD1; V: TRBV6-1; CDR3: CASRTGINEQYF; DNA: TGTGCCAGCAGGACAGGGATTAACGAGCAGTACTTC
size: many; J: TRBJ2-1; length: 15; D: TRBD2; V: TRBV7-6; CDR3: CASSLLSGLGNEQFF; DNA: TGTGCCAGCAGCTTACTTAGTGGACTAGGCAATGAGCAGTTCTTC
size: medium-sized; J: TRBJ2-3; length: 13; D: -; V: TRBV6-1; CDR3: CASRGDRWDTQYF; DNA: TGTGCCAGCAGGGGGGACCGATGGGATACGCAGTATTTT